The 27 T cell receptor beta chains below were found in one sample sequenced in a study of blood T cells in healthy people across ages. PCR was performed a second time for roughly 7 to 11 cycles using a sample-barcoded 5' primer and a J-beta primer mix. One entry per CDR3 protein results from TCRdb running MiXCR on the 5' RACE reads. The sample contains about 1.7 million distinct CDR3 sequences, roughly 27% of which appear only once. The sequenced sample was blood. Receptors originate from a woman in her twenties or thirties in good health.

This clonotype was detected only a few times. This chain uses TRBV10-1 with TRBJ1-6; D is undetermined. Trimming took 0 bases from V and 8 from J, leaving 17 bases between them. The CDR3 spans 17 residues. Germline CDR1 WNHNN, CDR2 SYGVQD (reference sequence). CDR3 in DNA: TGCGCCAGCAGTGAGTCGTGTAGGATTCGAGAAGATTCACCCCTCCACTTT. As protein: CASSESCRIREDSPLHF.

In the case of this clonotype: A much larger clone differs from this one at a single base, so this may be a read error. This chain uses TRBV4-3 with TRBJ2-4, with TRBD2 identical over 9 bases. CDR1 is LGHNA and CDR2 is YSLEER in the germline V gene. CDR3 size: 18 residues. CDR3 in DNA: TGCGCCAGCAACCAACTAGCGGGTGTGGCCCTAGCCAAAAACATTCAGTACTTC. Amino acid sequence: CASNQLAGVALAKNIQYF.

Worth noting for this clonotype: Since a much larger clone is just one base distant, this may be a read error. The chain carries TRBV29-1 and TRBJ2-1; D is unclear. TRBJ2-7 explains the end of the DNA better; the J call may be wrong. The germline CDR1 and CDR2 sequences are SQVTM and ANQGSEA. CDR3 size: 11 residues. CDR3 in amino acids: CSVLVYNEQYF. CDR3 nucleotide sequence: TGCAGCGTTCTAGTTTACAATGAGCAGTACTTC.

J is TRBJ1-1 and V is TRBV6-2 or TRBV6-3; 7 bases match TRBD1. This CDR3 spans 15 amino acids. With V trimmed by 6 bases and J by 2 bases, 9 bases remained unmatched. The germline V gene has CDR1 MNHEY and CDR2 SVGEGT. For the CDR3, the DNA is TGTGCCAGCAGACCACACGACAGGGACAACACTGAAGCTTTCTTT. Residues: CASRPHDRDNTEAFF.

The rearrangement links TRBV7-2 to TRBJ1-1, with D possibly being TRBD1 (6 bases). Germline V gives CDR1 SGHTA, CDR2 FQGNSA. The CDR3 length is 11 residues. Trimming removed 6 bases at V and 8 bases at J, with 10 bases between. CDR3 coding DNA: TGTGCCAGCAGGTGGAGGGGGGAAGCTTTCTTT. Protein: CASRWRGEAFF.

In regard to this clonotype: The junction departs from the called germline gene at one end, perhaps through a read error. The genes are TRBV14 and TRBJ1-2, with D uncertain. The CDR3 length is 15 residues. Germline V gene sequence: CDR1 SGHDN, CDR2 FVKESK. This CDR3 reads CAGSQDQNINYGYTF. CDR3 DNA sequence: TGTGCCGGCAGCCAAGATCAAAACATAAACTATGGCTACACCTTC. The full variable domain, in which reference TRBV14 and TRBJ1-2 provide the parts outside the CDR3, is EAGVTQFPSHSVIEKGQTVTLRCDPISGHDNLYWYRRVMGKEIKFLLHFVKESKQDESGMPNNRFLAERTGGTYSTLKVQPAELEDSGVYFCAGSQDQNINYGYTFGSGTRLTVV.

Details on this clonotype: Germline and junction disagree at one end, which may indicate a read error. The chain has TRBV29-1 and TRBJ2-2; TRBD2 is a possible D gene (5 bases). The length of the CDR3 is 12 residues. Germline V gene sequence: CDR1 SQVTM, CDR2 ANQGSEA. The CDR3 DNA reads as TGCAGCGTTACCCAGAACACCGGGGAGTTGTTTTTT. The encoded protein is CSVTQNTGELFF.

This clonotype was detected only a few times. The rearrangement joins TRBV5-1 to TRBJ2-1; D gene unclear. This CDR3 is 15 amino acids long. Germline V CDR1 and CDR2: SGHRS, YFSETQ. Trimming took off 0 bases at V and 0 bases at J, with 7 bases between the two ends. The CDR3 DNA reads as TGCGCCAGCAGCTTGGATCACCACTCCTACAATGAGCAGTTCTTC. Translation gives CASSLDHHSYNEQFF.

This clonotype showed up many times. This chain connects TRBV20-1 to TRBJ2-7; 10 bases agree with TRBD2. This CDR3 region has 15 residues. Germline V CDR1 and CDR2: DFQATT, SNEGSKA (reference sequence). With V trimmed by 3 bases and J by 2 bases, 7 bases remained unmatched. CDR3 nucleotide sequence: TGCAGTGCTAGCCTAGGACTAGCGGTTACCTACGAGCAGTACTTC. Translating it yields CSASLGLAVTYEQYF.

Of note for this clonotype: Relative to the germline gene, one junction end is altered; a read error may explain this. This chain joins TRBV7-2 and TRBJ1-2; D unresolved. The CDR3 consists of 13 residues. Germline CDR1 SGHTA, CDR2 FQGNSA. The CDR3 protein is CAGSPEWDYGYTF. The CDR3 DNA reads TGTGCCGGCAGCCCCGAATGGGACTATGGCTACACCTTC.

The genes are TRBV2 and TRBJ2-3; 10 bases map to TRBD2. Germline lookup yields CDR1 SNHLY and CDR2 FYNNEI. The CDR3 covers 15 residues. With 4 bases clipped from V and 2 bases from J, the junction kept 3 bases outside the gene matches. CDR3 residues: CASSALAGITDTQYF. The CDR3 coding sequence is TGTGCCAGCAGTGCACTAGCGGGGATCACAGATACGCAGTATTTT.

This clonotype was recorded many times. The rearrangement links TRBV7-7 to TRBJ2-3, with TRBD1 identical over 9 bases. CDR3 length: 15 amino acids. V lost 5 bases, J lost 4 bases, and 7 bases stayed unmatched. The germline V gene encodes CDR1 SSHAT and CDR2 FNYEAQ (reference sequence). This CDR3 reads CASSPGTGRADTQYF. DNA for the CDR3: TGTGCCAGCAGCCCCGGGACAGGGCGGGCAGATACGCAGTATTTT.

This clonotype was observed a handful of times. The rearrangement uses TRBV5-1 and TRBJ2-7; a weak D match, TRBD1 (7 bases). The CDR3 runs 14 residues. Trimming removed 5 bases at V and 3 bases at J, with 15 bases between. The germline V gene encodes CDR1 SGHRS and CDR2 YFSETQ. CDR3 sequence: CASRRGDSDYEQYF. In DNA, the CDR3 is TGCGCCAGCAGGAGGGGGGACAGCGACTACGAGCAGTACTTC.

The chain links TRBV3-1 to TRBJ2-5, with 8 bases that match TRBD1. This CDR3 is 14 amino acids long. V was clipped by 2 bases and J by 4 bases; unmatched bases: 3. CDR1 and CDR2 (germline): LGHDT, YNNKEL (reference sequence). The CDR3 nucleotides read TGTGCCAGCAGCCAAATCGACAGGGGAGAGACCCAGTACTTC. It specifies CASSQIDRGETQYF.

This clonotype was counted many times. The V and J genes are TRBV7-9 and TRBJ1-5, with D tentatively TRBD1 (6 bases). The germline V and J ends were trimmed by 1 base and 9 bases, with 13 bases remaining between them. The CDR3 loop spans 14 amino acids. CDR1 SEHNR and CDR2 FQNEAQ come from the germline V gene (reference sequence). The CDR3 DNA reads TGTGCCAGCAGCTTAGATTCGGGGGCAGGGCCCCAGCATTTT. Amino acids: CASSLDSGAGPQHF. The variable domain in full, completed from reference TRBV7-9 and TRBJ1-5, reads DTGVSQNPRHKITKRGQNVTFRCDPISEHNRLYWYRQTLGQGPEFLTYFQNEAQLEKSRLLSDRFSAERPKGSFSTLEIQRTEQGDSAMYLCASSLDSGAGPQHFGDGTRLSIL.

This chain joins TRBV5-1 and TRBJ2-1; TRBD1 matches 10 bases. Germline CDR1 and CDR2: SGHRS and YFSETQ. This CDR3 spans 14 amino acids. The V gene end was trimmed by 7 bases and the J gene end by 11 bases; junction bases not matched to a gene: 12. The CDR3 loop is CASAPGTGDNKQFF. The CDR3 DNA sequence: TGCGCCAGCGCCCCCGGGACAGGGGATAATAAGCAGTTCTTC. Full variable domain (rest looked up from reference TRBV5-1 and TRBJ2-1): KAGVTQTPRYLIKTRGQQVTLSCSPISGHRSVSWYQQTPGQGLQFLFEYFSETQRNKGNFPGRFSGRQFSNSRSEMNVSTLELGDSALYLCASAPGTGDNKQFFGPGTRLTVL.

This chain connects TRBV28 to TRBJ2-5; D perhaps matches TRBD1 (6 bases). The J call may be incorrect, as the DNA end agrees better with TRBJ2-7. The CDR3 has 13 amino acids. The germline V gene encodes CDR1 MDHEN and CDR2 SYDVKM. The CDR3 sequence is CASLRKGGNEQYF. The DNA for the CDR3 is TGTGCCAGTTTACGGAAAGGGGGAAACGAGCAGTACTTC.

This chain joins TRBV27 and TRBJ1-4; possible D gene TRBD1, 5 bases. CDR1 and CDR2 (germline): MNHEY, SMNVEV (reference sequence). This CDR3 is built from 14 residues. V was shortened by 5 bases and J by 8 bases, with 15 bases between the two germline ends. The CDR3 DNA reads TGTGCCAGCAGTCCCGGGCCTTGGGACGAAAAACTGTTTTTT. It specifies CASSPGPWDEKLFF. The variable domain in full, with the rest retrieved from reference TRBV27 and TRBJ1-4, is EAQVTQNPRYLITVTGKKLTVTCSQNMNHEYMSWYRQDPGLGLRQIYYSMNVEVTDKGDVPEGYKVSRKEKRNFPLILESPSPNQTSLYFCASSPGPWDEKLFFGSGTQLSVL.

The gene calls are TRBV10-3 and TRBJ2-3, with D hard to call. The CDR3 extends over 12 amino acids. Deletions cut 7 bases from V and 6 bases from J, with 11 bases between. Germline-derived CDR1 and CDR2 are ENHRY and SYGVKD. Here the CDR3 reads CAINPTGDTQYF. The DNA of the CDR3 is TGTGCCATCAACCCCACTGGGGATACGCAGTATTTT.

The V and J genes are TRBV27 and TRBJ2-1, with D perhaps TRBD1 or TRBD2 (5 bases each). V lost 5 bases and J 13 bases, leaving 30 bases between the germline ends. CDR1 MNHEY and CDR2 SMNVEV come from the germline V gene (reference sequence). The CDR3 is 17 residues long. The CDR3 DNA is TGTGCCAGCAGTCCCTTTTTTAGTGGGGACGCAACAATGAGCCAGTTCTTC. Encoded protein: CASSPFFSGDATMSQFF.

This clonotype was observed once. J is TRBJ2-7 and V is TRBV12-3 or TRBV12-4, with 7 positions matching TRBD2. The CDR3 totals 17 residues. Unmatched junction bases numbered 17, after V lost 5 bases and J lost 4 bases. The CDR3 loop is CASSRKPTAGTTYEQYF. The CDR3 region has the DNA TGTGCCAGCAGTAGGAAGCCCACAGCGGGAACGACTTACGAGCAGTACTTC.

Many counts were recorded for this clonotype. This chain links TRBV5-1 with TRBJ2-5, with 8 positions matching TRBD1. This CDR3 is 17 amino acids long. Germline V gene sequence: CDR1 SGHRS, CDR2 YFSETQ. After removal of 2 bases from V and 2 bases from J, the junction contained 11 bases not matched to a gene. As DNA, the CDR3 is TGCGCCAGCAGCTTCTCAGTCAAGACAGGGGAACAAGAGACCCAGTACTTC. Translating it yields CASSFSVKTGEQETQYF.

This clonotype was picked up a small number of times. Germline and junction disagree at one end, which may indicate a read error. The CDR3 loop is CSAGDSWGGYTF. The CDR3 nucleotides are TGCAGTGCTGGAGATTCCTGGGGTGGCTACACCTTC. This chain uses TRBV20-1 with TRBJ1-2, with no clear D. The CDR3 loop spans 12 amino acids. In germline, CDR1 is DFQATT, CDR2 SNEGSKA (reference sequence).

This clonotype was seen only a few times. The rearrangement links TRBV5-1 to TRBJ2-1; 10 nucleotides line up with TRBD2. Germline lookup yields CDR1 SGHRS and CDR2 YFSETQ. V dropped 1 base and J dropped 5; count of bases not matched to a gene: 6. The CDR3 extends over 16 amino acids. The CDR3 nucleotides read TGCGCCAGCAGCTTGTTAGCGGGGGGAGTCGACAATGAGCAGTTCTTC. Translating gives CASSLLAGGVDNEQFF.

This clonotype was seen a few times. A much larger clone is a single base away; this may be a read error. V is TRBV15 and J is TRBJ2-4; a possible D gene is TRBD2 (5 bases). Trimming shortened V by 5 bases and J by 13 bases, and 18 bases separated the two germline ends. Looked up from germline, CDR1 is LNHNV and CDR2 is YYDKDF (reference sequence). This CDR3 region has 13 residues. The CDR3 region has the DNA TGTGCCACCAGCGAGATTAGCGTCTATGAGCAGTACTTC. Translating gives CATSEISVYEQYF.

V gene TRBV20-1 combines with J gene TRBJ1-2; D gene uncertain. V lost 5 bases to trimming and J lost 8 bases, with 18 bases between them. Germline V lookup: CDR1 DFQATT, CDR2 SNEGSKA (reference sequence). This CDR3 contains 13 residues. The CDR3 sequence: CSAWTEGGKGYTF. DNA of the CDR3: TGCAGTGCTTGGACTGAGGGTGGAAAGGGCTACACCTTC.

This clonotype was detected only a few times. The chain is built from TRBV7-2 and TRBJ2-5; 11 positions match TRBD2. The CDR3 runs to 19 residues. Per germline, CDR1 SGHTA and CDR2 FQGNSA. V lost 2 bases to trimming and J lost 1 base; unmatched junction nucleotides: 12. The chain's CDR3 is CASSLLPMGLAVFQETQYF. The CDR3 DNA is TGTGCCAGCAGCTTATTGCCCATGGGACTAGCGGTTTTCCAAGAGACCCAGTACTTC.